Below, one T cell receptor (beta chain) is given with its context. An end of the junction differs from the germline gene, which may be a read error. The CDR3 consists of 12 residues. Germline V lookup: CDR1 SGHAT, CDR2 FQDESV (reference sequence). The source of the sample is a study of tumor and adjacent non-tumor tissue in lung cancer. The template was RNA from unsorted bulk tissue. The library came from three nested PCR rounds adapted from ARM-PCR protocols. TCRdb reanalysed the multiplex PCR reads using MiXCR and keeps one entry per CDR3 protein. This table has around 66,000 distinct CDR3 sequences, around 73% appearing once.

Sequencing input: lung tumor tissue. The rearrangement uses TRBV11-1 and TRBJ2-5; D not certain. The TCR was taken from a man aged 55-75 years with non-small cell lung cancer. In DNA form, the CDR3 reads TGTACCAGCAGCCTAATGGAAGAGAAACAGTACTTC. Translating it yields CTSSLMEEKQYF. Variable domain in full (rest from reference TRBV11-1 and TRBJ2-5): EAEVAQSPRYKITEKSQAVAFWCDPISGHATLYWYRQILGQGPELLVQFQDESVVDDSQLPKDRFSAERLKGVDSTLKIQPAELGDSAMYLCTSSLMEEKQYFGPGTRLLVL.